One sample yielded the 20 T cell receptor beta chains listed below, sequenced in a study of CD8 T cells in Susac syndrome. The RNA, about 0.5 to 1 ug, was put through reverse transcription using random hexamers. From the immunoSEQ multiplex PCR reads, TCRdb called clonotypes with MiXCR, one entry per CDR3 protein. The sample has some 200,000 distinct CDR3 sequences, more than 85% seen once. Sequencing was performed on CD8+ T cells from PBMCs. The source is a human donor with Susac syndrome.

The chain carries TRBV29-1 and TRBJ1-5; D is unclear. Per the germline V gene, CDR1 is SQVTM and CDR2 is ANQGSEA. V dropped 4 bases and J dropped 2 bases, with 6 bases sitting between them. This CDR3 comprises 12 residues. CDR3 nucleotides: TGCAGCGTTGGGGAGGGCAATCAGCCCCAGCATTTT. Its translation: CSVGEGNQPQHF.

V is TRBV5-6 and J is TRBJ2-7; D may be TRBD1 or TRBD2 (6 bases each). Germline V CDR1 and CDR2: SGHDT, YYEEEE. V gave up 7 bases and J gave up 7 bases, with 18 bases separating them. The CDR3 is 13 amino acids. This CDR3 reads CASATRGPWEQYF. The CDR3 DNA reads TGTGCCAGCGCCACCCGGGGGCCGTGGGAGCAGTACTTC.

J is TRBJ2-3 and V is TRBV5-6; TRBD2 aligns across 13 bases. CDR3 length equals 17 residues. The germline V gene has CDR1 SGHDT and CDR2 YYEEEE. V was clipped by 4 bases and J by 0 bases; unmatched bases: 5. CDR3: CASSAGTSGKSTDTQYF. The DNA for the CDR3 is TGTGCCAGCAGCGCAGGGACTAGCGGGAAAAGCACAGATACGCAGTATTTT.

V usage is TRBV30 and J usage is TRBJ1-1; D is unresolved. There are 13 residues in the CDR3. The V gene lost 0 bases and the J gene lost 2 bases, with 7 bases spanning the gap. Germline-derived CDR1 and CDR2 are GTSNPN and SVGIG (reference sequence). CDR3 region: CAWSVQINTEAFF. The CDR3 region has the DNA TGTGCCTGGAGTGTACAGATAAACACTGAAGCTTTCTTT.

The chain employs TRBV5-6 and TRBJ2-1; TRBD1 is a possible D gene (6 bases). The germline CDR1 and CDR2 sequences are SGHDT and YYEEEE. The CDR3 covers 13 residues. V lost 8 bases to trimming and J lost 6 bases, with 15 bases between them. The CDR3 region is CASGTGQLNEQFF. Here the CDR3 DNA reads TGTGCCAGTGGGACCGGACAGCTCAATGAGCAGTTCTTC.

The chain has TRBV20-1 and TRBJ2-2, with 10 positions matching TRBD2. The CDR3 has 20 amino acids. After removal of 6 bases from V and 3 bases from J, the junction contained 22 bases not matched to a gene. Germline lookup yields CDR1 DFQATT and CDR2 SNEGSKA (reference sequence). CDR3 DNA: TGCAGTGCCACAAAAGACTTCATGGCAGCGGGGGGGCCGGACACCGGGGAGCTGTTTTTT. It is translated as CSATKDFMAAGGPDTGELFF.

This clonotype was recorded only once. The chain is built from TRBV4-1 and TRBJ2-2; D call uncertain. The CDR3 is made up of 18 amino acids. Trimming pared 0 bases from V and 1 base from J, leaving 15 bases between. Per the germline V gene, CDR1 is MGHRA and CDR2 is YSYEKL. CDR3 region: CASSQDTLGVLNTGELFF. CDR3 sequence (DNA): TGCGCCAGCAGCCAAGATACGCTTGGGGTCCTGAACACCGGGGAGCTGTTTTTT.

The gene calls are TRBV2 and TRBJ1-3; no reliable D call. CDR1 SNHLY and CDR2 FYNNEI come from the germline V gene. V dropped 5 bases and J dropped 0 bases, with 11 bases sitting between them. The CDR3 contains 15 residues. DNA for the CDR3: TGTGCCAGCAGTCTCCGCGCCTACTCTGGAAACACCATATATTTT. Protein sequence: CASSLRAYSGNTIYF.

V usage is TRBV7-9 and J usage is TRBJ2-7; tentatively, D is TRBD1 (6 bases). CDR3 length equals 13 residues. Trimming took off 4 bases at V and 7 bases at J, with 14 bases between the two ends. Germline values: CDR1 SEHNR, CDR2 FQNEAQ (reference sequence). The chain's CDR3 is CASSSQGSVEQYF. In nucleotides, the CDR3 is TGTGCCAGCAGCTCACAGGGTTCGGTGGAGCAGTACTTC.

This chain links TRBV25-1 with TRBJ1-2; D is undetermined. Germline CDR1 and CDR2: MGHDK and SYGVNS. The CDR3 is 12 residues long. V lost 1 base, J lost 5 bases, and 5 bases lay in between. The CDR3 protein is CASSEFGYGYTF. CDR3 in DNA: TGTGCCAGCAGTGAATTTGGGTATGGCTACACCTTC.

V and J are TRBV20-1 and TRBJ2-3, with 11 bases that match TRBD2. Germline CDR1 reads DFQATT; CDR2 reads SNEGSKA (reference sequence). The CDR3 is 16 residues long. The junction had 9 bases not matched to a gene; V was cut back by 2 bases and J by 5 bases. The CDR3 DNA follows: TGCAGTGCTAGACCCGGGACTAGCGGTGCTAGAGATACGCAGTATTTT. It codes for CSARPGTSGARDTQYF.

The rearrangement links TRBV7-8 to TRBJ2-5; 7 nucleotides match TRBD1. The V gene's germline CDR1 is SGHVS and CDR2 FQNEAQ. Losses at the gene ends were 5 bases for V and 1 base for J; bases not matched to a gene: 19. The CDR3 totals 19 residues. CDR3 protein: CASSTRALDRARPQETQYF. The CDR3 nucleotides are TGTGCCAGCAGCACACGAGCCCTAGACAGGGCTAGGCCCCAAGAGACCCAGTACTTC.

The V gene is TRBV3-1, the J gene TRBJ2-3; D perhaps matches TRBD2 (6 bases). There are 14 residues in the CDR3. V lost 2 bases, J lost 5 bases, and 11 bases lay in between. Germline V gene lookup returns CDR1 LGHDT and CDR2 YNNKEL (reference sequence). CDR3: CASSQTSWIDTQYF. DNA for the CDR3: TGTGCCAGCAGCCAAACTAGCTGGATAGATACGCAGTATTTT.

The chain recombines TRBV7-3 with TRBJ2-7, with D possibly matching TRBD2 (6 bases). The CDR3 has 17 amino acids. Trimming pared 1 base from V and 5 bases from J, leaving 21 bases between. Germline values: CDR1 SGHTA, CDR2 FQGTGA. In DNA form, the CDR3 reads TGTGCCAGCAGCTTAATGGGAGGCATTCCCGCGCTGGACGAGCAGTACTTC. Amino acid sequence: CASSLMGGIPALDEQYF.

The V call is TRBV15, the J call TRBJ1-4; a weak D match, TRBD1 (5 bases). Germline CDR1 and CDR2: LNHNV and YYDKDF (reference sequence). The CDR3 loop spans 15 amino acids. Trimming left V 0 bases short and J 8 bases short, with 13 bases between. CDR3 in DNA: TGTGCCACCAGCAGAGATACAGGACCAAGGGAAAAACTGTTTTTT. Its protein is CATSRDTGPREKLFF. Full variable domain (rest looked up from reference TRBV15 and TRBJ1-4): DAMVIQNPRYQVTQFGKPVTLSCSQTLNHNVMYWYQQKSSQAPKLLFHYYDKDFNNEADTPDNFQSRRPNTSFCFLDIRSPGLGDTAMYLCATSRDTGPREKLFFGSGTQLSVL.

The genes are TRBV4-1 and TRBJ2-7, with 7 bases identical to TRBD2. The CDR3 length is 15 residues. CDR1 is MGHRA and CDR2 is YSYEKL in the germline V gene. Unmatched junction bases numbered 5, after V lost 1 base and J lost 2 bases. The DNA for the CDR3 is TGCGCCAGCAGCCAAGTAGGCGGGGGAGCCTACGAGCAGTACTTC. Translating gives CASSQVGGGAYEQYF.

The CDR3 reads CSAQIRDSAPYEQYF. CDR3 bases: TGCAGTGCTCAGATCCGGGACAGTGCCCCCTACGAGCAGTACTTC. The chain employs TRBV20-1 and TRBJ2-7; 7 bases map to TRBD1. J gave up 2 bases and V 5 bases, and 12 bases lay outside the gene matches. CDR3 length equals 15 residues. Germline values: CDR1 DFQATT, CDR2 SNEGSKA (reference sequence).

This rearrangement joins TRBV3-1 to TRBJ2-3; 12 nucleotides align to TRBD2. The CDR3 loop spans 19 amino acids. The germline V gene has CDR1 LGHDT and CDR2 YNNKEL (reference sequence). The ends lost 0 bases at V and 5 bases at J; junction bases unmatched: 12. The CDR3 is CASSQDVGLAGGQGDTQYF. DNA of the CDR3: TGTGCCAGCAGCCAAGATGTAGGGCTAGCGGGGGGGCAAGGAGATACGCAGTATTTT.

The chain links TRBV29-1 to TRBJ1-1; a possible D gene is TRBD1 (5 bases). Trimming pared 0 bases from V and 2 bases from J, leaving 16 bases between. Looked up from germline, CDR1 is SQVTM and CDR2 is ANQGSEA. This CDR3 contains 16 residues. The CDR3 protein is CSVEDRVEIFNTEAFF. The CDR3 DNA sequence: TGCAGCGTTGAAGACAGGGTAGAGATCTTCAACACTGAAGCTTTCTTT. Complete variable domain (other parts from reference TRBV29-1 and TRBJ1-1): SAVISQKPSRDICQRGTSLTIQCQVDSQVTMMFWYRQQPGQSLTLIATANQGSEATYESGFVIDKFPISRPNLTFSTLTVSNMSPEDSSIYLCSVEDRVEIFNTEAFFGQGTRLTVV.

The chain links TRBV9 to TRBJ2-7; 8 bases line up with TRBD1. In germline, CDR1 is SGDLS, CDR2 YYNGEE. CDR3 length equals 14 residues. Trimming at V came to 4 bases and at J to 3 bases, leaving 6 bases not matched to a gene. The DNA of the CDR3 is TGTGCCAGCAGCCATATGGACAGGGACTACGAGCAGTACTTC. Its translation: CASSHMDRDYEQYF.